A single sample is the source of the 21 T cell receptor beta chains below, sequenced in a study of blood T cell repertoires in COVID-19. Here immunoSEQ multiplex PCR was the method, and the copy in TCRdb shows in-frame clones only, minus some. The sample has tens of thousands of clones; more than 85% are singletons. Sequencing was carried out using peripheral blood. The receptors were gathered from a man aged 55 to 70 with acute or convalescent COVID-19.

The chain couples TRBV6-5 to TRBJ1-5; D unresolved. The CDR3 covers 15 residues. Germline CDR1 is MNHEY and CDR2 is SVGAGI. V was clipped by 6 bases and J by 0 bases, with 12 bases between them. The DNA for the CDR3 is TGTGCCAGCAGCCCGACTGGATATAGCAATCAGCCCCAGCATTTT. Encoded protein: CASSPTGYSNQPQHF.

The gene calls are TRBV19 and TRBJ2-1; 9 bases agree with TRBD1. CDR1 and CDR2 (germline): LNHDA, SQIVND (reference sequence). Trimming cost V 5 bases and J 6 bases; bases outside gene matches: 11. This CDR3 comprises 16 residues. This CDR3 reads CASSPQGQGGFNEQFF. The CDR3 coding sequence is TGTGCCAGTAGTCCCCAGGGACAGGGAGGATTCAATGAGCAGTTCTTC.

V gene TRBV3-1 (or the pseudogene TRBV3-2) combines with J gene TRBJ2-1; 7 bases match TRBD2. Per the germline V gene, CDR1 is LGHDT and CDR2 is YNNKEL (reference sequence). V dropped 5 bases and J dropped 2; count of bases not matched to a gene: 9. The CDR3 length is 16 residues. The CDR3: CASSTSSGHPYNEQFF. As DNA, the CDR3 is TGTGCCAGCAGCACCTCTAGCGGTCACCCCTACAATGAGCAGTTCTTC.

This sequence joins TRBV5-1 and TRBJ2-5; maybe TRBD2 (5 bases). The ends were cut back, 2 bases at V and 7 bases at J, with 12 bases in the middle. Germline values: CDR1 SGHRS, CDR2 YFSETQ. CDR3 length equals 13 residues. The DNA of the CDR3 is TGCGCCAGCAGCTTTTCGGTCGAGGGGACCCAGTACTTC. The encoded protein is CASSFSVEGTQYF.

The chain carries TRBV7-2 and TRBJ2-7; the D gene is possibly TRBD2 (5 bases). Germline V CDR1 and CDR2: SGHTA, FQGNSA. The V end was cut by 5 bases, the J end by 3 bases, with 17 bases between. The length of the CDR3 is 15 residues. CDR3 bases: TGTGCCAGCAGCCACGAGGAGGCTGGGGACTACGAGCAGTACTTC. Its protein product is CASSHEEAGDYEQYF.

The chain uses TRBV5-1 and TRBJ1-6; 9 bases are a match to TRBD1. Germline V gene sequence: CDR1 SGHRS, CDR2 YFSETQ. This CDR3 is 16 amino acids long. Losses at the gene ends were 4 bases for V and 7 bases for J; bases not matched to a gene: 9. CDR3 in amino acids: CASSPSGQGLNSPLHF. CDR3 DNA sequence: TGCGCCAGCAGCCCCTCCGGACAGGGGCTAAATTCACCCCTCCACTTT.

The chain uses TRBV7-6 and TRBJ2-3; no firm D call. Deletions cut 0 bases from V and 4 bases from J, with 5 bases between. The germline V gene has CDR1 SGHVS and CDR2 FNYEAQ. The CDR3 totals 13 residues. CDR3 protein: CASSLALSDTQYF. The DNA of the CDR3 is TGTGCCAGCAGCTTAGCTCTTTCAGATACGCAGTATTTT.

CDR3: CATSREGVGPHEQYF. In DNA form, the CDR3 reads TGTGCCACCAGCAGAGAAGGGGTCGGCCCCCACGAGCAGTACTTC. V is TRBV15 and J is TRBJ2-7; D may be TRBD1 (5 bases). This CDR3 contains 15 residues. V was shortened by 0 bases and J by 5 bases, with 14 bases between the two germline ends. Germline V lookup: CDR1 LNHNV, CDR2 YYDKDF (reference sequence).

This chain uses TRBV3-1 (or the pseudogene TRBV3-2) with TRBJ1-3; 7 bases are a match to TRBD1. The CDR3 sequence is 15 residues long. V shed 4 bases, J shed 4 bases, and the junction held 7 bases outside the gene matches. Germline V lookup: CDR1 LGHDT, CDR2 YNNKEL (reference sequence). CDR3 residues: CASSPWTGDGNTIYF. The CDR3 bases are TGTGCCAGCAGCCCGTGGACAGGCGACGGAAACACCATATATTTT.

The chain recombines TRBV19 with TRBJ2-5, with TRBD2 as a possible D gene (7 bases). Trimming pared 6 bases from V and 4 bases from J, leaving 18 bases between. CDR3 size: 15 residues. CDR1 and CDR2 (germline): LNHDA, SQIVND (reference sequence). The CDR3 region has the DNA TGTGCCAGTAGCTCAGCCCTAGGGGGGGGAGAGACCCAGTACTTC. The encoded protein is CASSSALGGGETQYF.

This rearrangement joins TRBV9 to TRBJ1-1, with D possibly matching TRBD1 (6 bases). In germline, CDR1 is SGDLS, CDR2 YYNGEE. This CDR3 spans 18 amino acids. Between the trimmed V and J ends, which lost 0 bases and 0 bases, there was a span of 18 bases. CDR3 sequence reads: CASSVATGGGAMNTEAFF. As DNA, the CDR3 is TGTGCCAGCAGCGTAGCTACAGGCGGGGGGGCTATGAACACTGAAGCTTTCTTT.

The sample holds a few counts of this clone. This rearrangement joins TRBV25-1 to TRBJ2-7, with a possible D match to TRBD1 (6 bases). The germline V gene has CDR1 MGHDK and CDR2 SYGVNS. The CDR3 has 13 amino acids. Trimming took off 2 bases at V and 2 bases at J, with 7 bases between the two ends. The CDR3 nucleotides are TGTGCCAGCAGTGAAGGGACACCCTACGAGCAGTACTTC. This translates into CASSEGTPYEQYF.

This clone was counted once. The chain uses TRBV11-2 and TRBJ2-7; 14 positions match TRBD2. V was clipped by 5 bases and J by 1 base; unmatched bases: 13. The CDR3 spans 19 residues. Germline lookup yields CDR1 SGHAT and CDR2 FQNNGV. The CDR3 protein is CASSRFRGLAGEDSYEQYF. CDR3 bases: TGTGCCAGCAGCCGATTTCGGGGACTAGCGGGAGAGGATTCCTACGAGCAGTACTTC. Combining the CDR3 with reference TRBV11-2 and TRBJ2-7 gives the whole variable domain EAGVAQSPRYKIIEKRQSVAFWCNPISGHATLYWYQQILGQGPKLLIQFQNNGVVDDSQLPKDRFSAERLKGVDSTLKIQPAKLEDSAVYLCASSRFRGLAGEDSYEQYFGPGTRLTVT.

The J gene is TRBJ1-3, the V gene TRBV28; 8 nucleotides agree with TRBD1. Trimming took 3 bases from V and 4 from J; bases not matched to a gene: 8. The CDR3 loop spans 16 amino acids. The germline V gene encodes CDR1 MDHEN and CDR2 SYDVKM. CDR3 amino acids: CASSFWQGASGNTIYF. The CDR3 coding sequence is TGTGCCAGCAGTTTCTGGCAGGGGGCTTCAGGAAACACCATATATTTT.

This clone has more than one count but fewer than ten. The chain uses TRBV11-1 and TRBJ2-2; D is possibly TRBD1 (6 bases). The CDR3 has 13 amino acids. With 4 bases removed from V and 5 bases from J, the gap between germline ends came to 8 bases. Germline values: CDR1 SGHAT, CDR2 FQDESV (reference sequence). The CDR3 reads CASSSGETGELFF. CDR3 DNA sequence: TGTGCCAGCAGCTCAGGGGAAACCGGGGAGCTGTTTTTT. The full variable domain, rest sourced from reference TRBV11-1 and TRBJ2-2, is EAEVAQSPRYKITEKSQAVAFWCDPISGHATLYWYRQILGQGPELLVQFQDESVVDDSQLPKDRFSAERLKGVDSTLKIQPAELGDSAMYLCASSSGETGELFFGEGSRLTVL.

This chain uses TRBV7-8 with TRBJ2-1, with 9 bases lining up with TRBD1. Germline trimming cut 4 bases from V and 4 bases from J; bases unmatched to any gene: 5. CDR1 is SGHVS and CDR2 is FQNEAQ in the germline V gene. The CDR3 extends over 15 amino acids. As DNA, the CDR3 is TGTGCCAGCAGCTACGGGACAGGGCAGTACAATGAGCAGTTCTTC. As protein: CASSYGTGQYNEQFF.

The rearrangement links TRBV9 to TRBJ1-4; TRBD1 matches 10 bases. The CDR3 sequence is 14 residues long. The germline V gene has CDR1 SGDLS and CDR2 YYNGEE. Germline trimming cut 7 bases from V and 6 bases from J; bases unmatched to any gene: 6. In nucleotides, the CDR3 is TGTGCCAGCGGTCGAGGGACAGGGGATGAAAAACTGTTTTTT. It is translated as CASGRGTGDEKLFF.

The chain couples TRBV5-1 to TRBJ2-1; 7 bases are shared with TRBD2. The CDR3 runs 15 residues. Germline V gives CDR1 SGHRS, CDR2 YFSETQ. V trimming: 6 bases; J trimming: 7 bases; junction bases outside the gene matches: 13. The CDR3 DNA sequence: TGCGCCAGCAAGGAGGCGGGAGTAAGTGGGAATGAGCAGTTCTTC. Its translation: CASKEAGVSGNEQFF.

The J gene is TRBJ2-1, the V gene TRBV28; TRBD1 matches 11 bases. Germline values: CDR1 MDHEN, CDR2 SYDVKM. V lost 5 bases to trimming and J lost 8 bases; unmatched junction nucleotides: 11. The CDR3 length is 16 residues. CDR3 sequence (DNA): TGTGCCAGCAGTACGCCTGGACAGGGGGCGAACGATGAGCAGTTCTTC. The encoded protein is CASSTPGQGANDEQFF.

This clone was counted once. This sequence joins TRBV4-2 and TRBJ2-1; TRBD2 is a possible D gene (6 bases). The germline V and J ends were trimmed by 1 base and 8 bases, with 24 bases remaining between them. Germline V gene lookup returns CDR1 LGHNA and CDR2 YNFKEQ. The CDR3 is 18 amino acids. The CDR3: CASSQAVAPGLASDEQFF. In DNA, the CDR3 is TGTGCCAGCAGCCAAGCGGTCGCTCCGGGACTTGCATCGGATGAGCAGTTCTTC.

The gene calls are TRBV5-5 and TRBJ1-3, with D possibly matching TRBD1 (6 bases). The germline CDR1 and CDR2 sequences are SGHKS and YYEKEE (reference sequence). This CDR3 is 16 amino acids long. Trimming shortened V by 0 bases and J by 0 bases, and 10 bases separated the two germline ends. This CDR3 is CASSLATGNSGNTIYF. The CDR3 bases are TGTGCCAGCAGCTTGGCAACAGGGAACTCTGGAAACACCATATATTTT.